This T cell receptor beta chain was sequenced in a study of T cell repertoires in aging, cancer and after chemotherapy. About the study: Paired samples before and after chemotherapy came from glioblastoma patients receiving temozolomide-based therapy. The whole study produced a dataset of roughly 8.8 million TCR reads.

TCR beta rearrangements were amplified from peripheral blood genomic DNA. TRB rearrangements spanning V, D and J were amplified using mixed TRB-A/B primers. TCRdb reanalysed the multiplex PCR reads using MiXCR and keeps one entry per CDR3 protein. The sample carries around 1,300 distinct CDR3 sequences, approximately 20% recorded once. J was trimmed by 4 bases and V by 0 bases; bases with no gene match: 8. The CDR3 length is 16 residues. The V call is TRBV23-1, the J call TRBJ2-7; 8 bases are a match to TRBD1. TRBV23-1 is given ORF status, its function remaining uncertain. The source is a human donor with a solid tumor. The specimen was blood. The CDR3 DNA reads TGCGCCAGCAGTCAATCTCCGGACAGGGTCATATACGAGCAGTACTTC. Amino acids: CASSQSPDRVIYEQYF.